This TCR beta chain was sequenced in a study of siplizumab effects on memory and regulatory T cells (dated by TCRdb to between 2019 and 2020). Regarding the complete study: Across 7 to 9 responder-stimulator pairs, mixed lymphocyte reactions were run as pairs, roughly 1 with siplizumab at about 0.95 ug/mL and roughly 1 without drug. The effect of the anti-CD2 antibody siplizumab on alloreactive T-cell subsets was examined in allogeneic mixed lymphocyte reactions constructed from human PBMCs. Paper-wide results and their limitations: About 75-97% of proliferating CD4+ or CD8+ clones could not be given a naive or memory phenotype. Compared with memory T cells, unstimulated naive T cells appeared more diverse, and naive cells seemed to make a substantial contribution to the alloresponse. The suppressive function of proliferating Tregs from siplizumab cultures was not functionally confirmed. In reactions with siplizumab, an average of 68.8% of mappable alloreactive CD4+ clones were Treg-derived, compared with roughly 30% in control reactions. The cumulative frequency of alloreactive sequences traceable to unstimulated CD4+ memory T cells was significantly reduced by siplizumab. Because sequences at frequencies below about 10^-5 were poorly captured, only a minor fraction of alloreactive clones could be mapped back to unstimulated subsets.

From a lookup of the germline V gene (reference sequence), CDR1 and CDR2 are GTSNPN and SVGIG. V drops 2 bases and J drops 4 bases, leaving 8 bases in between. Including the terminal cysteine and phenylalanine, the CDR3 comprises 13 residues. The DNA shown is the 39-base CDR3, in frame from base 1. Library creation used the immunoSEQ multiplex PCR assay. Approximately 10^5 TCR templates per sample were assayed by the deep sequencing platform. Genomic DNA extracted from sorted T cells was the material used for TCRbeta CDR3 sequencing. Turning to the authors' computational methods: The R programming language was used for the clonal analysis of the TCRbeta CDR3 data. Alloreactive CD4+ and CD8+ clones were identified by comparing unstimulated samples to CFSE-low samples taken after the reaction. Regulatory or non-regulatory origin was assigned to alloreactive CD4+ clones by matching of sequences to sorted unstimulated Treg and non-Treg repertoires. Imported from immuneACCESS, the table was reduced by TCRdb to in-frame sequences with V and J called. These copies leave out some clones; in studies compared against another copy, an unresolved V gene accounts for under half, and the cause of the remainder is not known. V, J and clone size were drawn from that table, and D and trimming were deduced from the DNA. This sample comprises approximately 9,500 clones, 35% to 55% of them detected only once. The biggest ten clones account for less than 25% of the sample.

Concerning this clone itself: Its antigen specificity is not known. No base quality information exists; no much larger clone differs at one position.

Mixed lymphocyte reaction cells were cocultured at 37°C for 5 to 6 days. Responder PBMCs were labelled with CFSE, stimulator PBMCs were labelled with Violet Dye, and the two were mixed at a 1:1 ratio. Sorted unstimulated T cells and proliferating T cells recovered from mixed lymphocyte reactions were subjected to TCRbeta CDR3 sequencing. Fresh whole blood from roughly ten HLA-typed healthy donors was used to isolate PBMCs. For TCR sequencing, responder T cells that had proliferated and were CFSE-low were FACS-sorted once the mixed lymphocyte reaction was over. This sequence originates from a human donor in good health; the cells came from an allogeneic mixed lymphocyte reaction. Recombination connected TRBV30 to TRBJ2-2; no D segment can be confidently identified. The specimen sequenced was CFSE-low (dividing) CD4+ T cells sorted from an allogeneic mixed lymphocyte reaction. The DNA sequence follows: TGTGCCTGGAGTCTCAGGAGCACCGGGGAGCTGTTTTTT. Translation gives CAWSLRSTGELFF.